This TCR beta chain was sequenced in a study of PD-L1 blockade in urothelial cancer. About the study: In the mid-2010s, patients got going on atezolizumab, taking 1,200 mg intravenously every 3 weeks. Enrolled patients had been treated previously with 0 to 3 chemotherapy regimens. A median approximately 150,000 T cells were found in blood samples.

Some clones are missing from TCRdb's copy, which holds only in-frame ones; the method was immunoSEQ multiplex PCR. The sample yields 25,000 to 35,000 clones, around three quarters seen once. The study, taken as a whole, reports: Better survival was forecast by a pretreatment blood TCR clonality below the median.

Time point reported: peripheral blood 6 weeks after treatment start. CDR1 SNHLY and CDR2 FYNNEI come from the germline V gene. The junction had 4 bases not matched to a gene; V was cut back by 6 bases and J by 1 base. This CDR3 region has 15 residues. As concerns this clone: Its specificity is not known.

This TCR was recovered from a man aged 70 or older with urothelial cancer. This sample comprised PBMCs, obtained around atezolizumab (anti-PD-L1) treatment. The gene calls are TRBV2 and TRBJ1-5, with TRBD1 identical over 9 bases. CDR3 nucleotide sequence: TGTGCCAGCAGGGAACAGGGGGCGAGCAATCAGCCCCAGCATTTT. It is translated as CASREQGASNQPQHF.